This T cell receptor beta chain appears in the sequencing data of a study of shared clonotypes between healthy human individuals. V was shortened by 5 bases and J by 4 bases, with 14 bases between the two germline ends. Germline lookup yields CDR1 MNHEY and CDR2 SVGAGI. This CDR3 is built from 14 residues. The table came from immunoSEQ multiplex PCR; TCRdb's copy has only in-frame clones and leaves some out. The table includes around 2.3 million clones, almost 96% detected once. The sequenced sample was naive CD4+ T cells sorted from blood. Subset meaning: CD45RA+ positively selected. The rearrangement joins TRBV6-5 to TRBJ1-1; D is perhaps TRBD1 (5 bases). The sequence was collected from a man between 18 and 35 years old in good health. The CDR3 DNA reads as TGTGCCAGCAGTAGACAGCCGGGGATCACTGAAGCTTTCTTT. This translates into CASSRQPGITEAFF.